What follows are 28 T cell receptor beta chains derived from one specimen sequenced in a study. TCRdb re-analysed the 5' RACE reads in MiXCR, keeping a single row per CDR3 protein. The table shows roughly 20,000 distinct CDR3 sequences, with about 30% occurring only once. The specimen was tumor-infiltrating naive CD4+ T cells sorted from the breast tumor. Subset described: naive CD4+ T cells, CD4+CD45RA+CD25-. All receptors come from a female donor with breast cancer.

By frequency in the sample, this clonotype is medium-sized. V and J are TRBV20-1 and TRBJ2-7; D possibly corresponds to TRBD1 (6 bases). This CDR3 is built from 16 residues. Trimming removed 1 base at V and 6 bases at J, with 22 bases between. Germline V gene data show CDR1 as DFQATT and CDR2 as SNEGSKA (reference sequence). The DNA for the CDR3 is TGCAGTGCTAGAGGCGCCGGGACCGGGACACGAGGCGAGCAGTACTTC. Its translation is CSARGAGTGTRGEQYF.

The V gene is TRBV6-1, the J gene TRBJ1-1, with unresolved D. V was clipped by 3 bases and J by 5 bases, with 13 bases between them. This CDR3 is 14 amino acids long. Germline V gene data show CDR1 as MNHNS and CDR2 as SASEGT. The CDR3 coding sequence is TGTGCCAGCAGTGATTGGGCCATGGGGACTGAAGCTTTCTTT. Translated, it gives CASSDWAMGTEAFF.

This chain uses TRBV5-6 with TRBJ2-7; 9 bases match TRBD1. This CDR3 comprises 14 residues. Germline V CDR1 and CDR2: SGHDT, YYEEEE. After removal of 4 bases from V and 2 bases from J, the junction contained 4 bases not matched to a gene. CDR3 nucleotides: TGTGCCAGCAGCCCCGGGACAGGGCCCTACGAGCAGTACTTC. Encoded protein: CASSPGTGPYEQYF.

There are many counts of this clonotype. This chain connects TRBV18 to TRBJ1-2; a possible D gene is TRBD1 (5 bases). This CDR3 region has 13 residues. Per the germline V gene, CDR1 is KGHSH and CDR2 is LQKENI. Trimming removed 3 bases at V and 8 bases at J, with 13 bases between. DNA for the CDR3: TGTGCCAGCTCACCGGTCAGGGCCCAGGGCTACACCTTC. This gives the protein CASSPVRAQGYTF.

This clonotype occurred a few times. The chain joins TRBV4-1 to TRBJ1-2; no clear D gene. Germline-derived CDR1 and CDR2 are MGHRA and YSYEKL. The CDR3 contains 13 residues. The V gene lost 1 base and the J gene lost 4 bases, with 7 bases spanning the gap. The CDR3 reads CASSQVGPYGYTF. The CDR3 region has the DNA TGCGCCAGCAGCCAAGTCGGTCCCTATGGCTACACCTTC.

The chain couples TRBV6-1 to TRBJ2-1; TRBD1 aligns across 8 bases. CDR1 is MNHNS, CDR2 SASEGT, per germline. CDR3 size: 13 residues. The ends lost 4 bases at V and 10 bases at J; junction bases unmatched: 6. The CDR3 region has the DNA TGTGCCAGCAGTGTTTTCGGGGACAGGGAGCAGTTCTTC. It codes for CASSVFGDREQFF.

Of note for this clonotype: This may be a read error: a much more frequent sequence differs by one nucleotide. The rearrangement uses TRBV10-3 and TRBJ2-7; TRBD1 matches at 10 bases. CDR1 and CDR2 from the germline V gene are ENHRY and SYGVKD. This CDR3 contains 14 residues. The CDR3 loop is CAFSEGQGISEQYF. DNA for the CDR3: TGTGCCTTCAGTGAGGGACAGGGGATATCCGAGCAGTACTTC.

The genes are TRBV12-3 or TRBV12-4 and TRBJ2-1; D not resolved. The germline V and J ends were trimmed by 5 bases and 0 bases, with 11 bases remaining between them. This CDR3 spans 15 amino acids. Written as DNA, the CDR3 is TGTGCCAGCAGTCGTCCCTTGAGCTCCTACAATGAGCAGTTCTTC. Translation: CASSRPLSSYNEQFF.

This clonotype occurred a few times. The J gene is TRBJ2-3, the V gene TRBV20-1, with D uncertain. Trimming removed 6 bases from V and 0 bases from J, with 13 bases in between. Germline V gene data show CDR1 as DFQATT and CDR2 as SNEGSKA (reference sequence). The CDR3 sequence is 14 residues long. CDR3 nucleotides: TGCAGTGCCCACGAGTACAGTAGCACAGATACGCAGTATTTT. Amino acids: CSAHEYSSTDTQYF.

On this clonotype: This may be a read error: a much more frequent sequence differs by one nucleotide. The chain employs TRBV19 and TRBJ2-1; 10 nucleotides line up with TRBD2. With V trimmed by 1 base and J by 6 bases, 9 bases remained unmatched. The CDR3 sequence is 17 residues long. The germline gives CDR1 LNHDA, CDR2 SQIVND (reference sequence). In nucleotides, the CDR3 is TGTGCCAGTAGTATAGGAAGCCGGGCTAGCGGGAGCAATGAGCAGTTCTTC. Its translation is CASSIGSRASGSNEQFF. Variable domain in full (rest from reference TRBV19 and TRBJ2-1): DGGITQSPKYLFRKEGQNVTLSCEQNLNHDAMYWYRQDPGQGLRLIYYSQIVNDFQKGDIAEGYSVSREKKESFPLTVTSAQKNPTAFYLCASSIGSRASGSNEQFFGPGTRLTVL.

Sample share makes this clonotype medium-sized. The rearrangement joins TRBV7-3 to TRBJ2-1, with TRBD1 matching 12 bases. Germline-derived CDR1 and CDR2 are SGHTA and FQGTGA. Trimming took 4 bases from V and 8 from J; bases not matched to a gene: 9. The CDR3 is 16 residues long. This CDR3 reads CASSSQGTGGWDEQFF. The CDR3 DNA reads as TGTGCCAGCAGCTCGCAGGGGACAGGGGGCTGGGATGAGCAGTTCTTC.

This clonotype was recorded many times. The gene calls are TRBV29-1 and TRBJ2-7; 8 nucleotides agree with TRBD1. Germline V lookup: CDR1 SQVTM, CDR2 ANQGSEA. CDR3 size: 14 residues. V was clipped by 4 bases and J by 2 bases; unmatched bases: 7. The chain's CDR3 is CSVVRQGPPYEQYF. CDR3 sequence (DNA): TGCAGCGTTGTTCGACAGGGGCCCCCCTACGAGCAGTACTTC.

Points on this clonotype: The junction does not match germline at one end; this may be a read error. The chain employs TRBV9 and TRBJ2-1; 9 bases are shared with TRBD2. Germline CDR1 is SGDLS and CDR2 is YYNGEE. This CDR3 is 15 amino acids long. CDR3 DNA: TGTGCCAGCAGCGTTGAGCTAGCGGGATTGGGTGAGCAATCCTTC. Translating gives CASSVELAGLGEQSF.

This clonotype has just a few counts. This chain uses TRBV6-1 with TRBJ2-1, with TRBD2 matching 10 bases. The CDR3 spans 15 residues. Germline V gives CDR1 MNHNS, CDR2 SASEGT. V trimming: 10 bases; J trimming: 8 bases; junction bases outside the gene matches: 14. CDR3 nucleotide sequence: TGTGCCACCGGAGCGGGAGGGTCCCGAAACCATGAGCAGTTCTTC. Translation: CATGAGGSRNHEQFF.

By frequency in the sample, this clonotype is medium-sized. The rearrangement links TRBV4-2 to TRBJ2-1; maybe TRBD2 (6 bases). CDR1 is LGHNA and CDR2 is YNFKEQ in the germline V gene. There are 15 residues in the CDR3. V dropped 0 bases and J dropped 9 bases, with 15 bases sitting between them. In DNA, the CDR3 is TGTGCCAGCAGCCAAGAATGGAGGGCCGCGGGTGAGCAGTTCTTC. This codes for CASSQEWRAAGEQFF.

This clonotype has only a few counts. This chain connects TRBV3-1 to TRBJ2-7; the D call may be TRBD1 or TRBD2 (5 bases each). The V and J ends lost 5 bases and 6 bases respectively, with 23 bases between them. In germline, CDR1 is LGHDT, CDR2 YNNKEL (reference sequence). The CDR3 loop spans 16 amino acids. CDR3 DNA: TGTGCCAGCAGCTCGGTTCAAGGACCCACGAGGGGCGAGCAGTACTTC. Translated: CASSSVQGPTRGEQYF.

The sample holds a few counts of this clonotype. The chain links TRBV5-6 to TRBJ1-5; D is unresolved. V was trimmed by 1 base and J by 7 bases, leaving 12 bases between them. The CDR3 contains 14 residues. Germline V gives CDR1 SGHDT, CDR2 YYEEEE. The CDR3 region is CASSLFAGRQPQHF. DNA of the CDR3: TGTGCCAGCAGCTTGTTTGCGGGGAGACAGCCCCAGCATTTT.

This clonotype has only a few counts. V is TRBV6-2 or TRBV6-3 and J is TRBJ1-5; the D gene is possibly TRBD1 (5 bases). V was pared by 0 bases and J by 6 bases, with 12 bases between. The CDR3 totals 15 residues. Germline CDR1 and CDR2: MNHEY and SVGEGT. CDR3 amino acids: CASSYSGRVGQPQHF. The CDR3 region has the DNA TGTGCCAGCAGTTACTCGGGCAGGGTCGGTCAGCCCCAGCATTTT.

The chain employs TRBV20-1 and TRBJ1-1; no definite D call. V was cut by 1 base and J by 7 bases, with 16 bases left in between. Germline loops: CDR1 DFQATT, CDR2 SNEGSKA (reference sequence). CDR3 size: 14 residues. The CDR3 sequence is CSARAGGSGNEAFF. For the CDR3, the DNA is TGCAGTGCTAGAGCAGGAGGGTCGGGCAATGAAGCTTTCTTT.

This clonotype occurred many times. The chain uses TRBV5-1 and TRBJ2-5; no firm D call. The CDR3 spans 15 residues. The V end lost 1 base, the J end lost 2 bases, and 12 bases lay between the germline ends. Germline lookup yields CDR1 SGHRS and CDR2 YFSETQ. The CDR3 spells CASSLNGNSQETQYF. CDR3 in DNA: TGCGCCAGCAGCTTGAACGGTAACAGTCAAGAGACCCAGTACTTC.

As concerns this clonotype: A read error may explain this, as a much larger clone is one base away. The V gene is TRBV7-9, the J gene TRBJ2-1, with a tentative D call TRBD1 (6 bases). The CDR3 covers 15 residues. CDR1 SEHNR and CDR2 FQNEAQ come from the germline V gene (reference sequence). Trimming pared 8 bases from V and 4 bases from J, leaving 18 bases between. In DNA, the CDR3 is TGTGCCAGCGAAGGGGGTTCCGAAAGGTACAATGAGCAGTTCTTC. The encoded protein is CASEGGSERYNEQFF.

This sequence joins TRBV6-1 and TRBJ1-5; D is uncertain. V was pared by 9 bases and J by 5 bases, with 20 bases between. From germline, CDR1 is MNHNS and CDR2 SASEGT. The CDR3 covers 15 residues. This CDR3 reads CASSPKHVLDQPQHF. CDR3 DNA: TGTGCCAGTAGTCCAAAGCACGTGTTAGATCAGCCCCAGCATTTT.

Many counts were recorded for this clonotype. This chain joins TRBV21-1 and TRBJ1-5. TRBV21-1 is a documented pseudogene. The length of the CDR3 is 12 residues. The CDR3 loop is CARGTSNQPQHF. The CDR3 coding sequence is TGTGCCAGGGGTACGAGCAATCAGCCCCAGCATTTT.

This clonotype was counted many times. Here the CDR3 DNA reads TGCAGTGCAGAGGCACAGGGTAACTACGAGCAGTACTTC. Translation gives CSAEAQGNYEQYF. This chain joins TRBV20-1 and TRBJ2-7, with D perhaps TRBD1 (6 bases). The V and J ends lost 6 bases and 3 bases respectively, with 15 bases between them. Per the germline V gene, CDR1 is DFQATT and CDR2 is SNEGSKA (reference sequence). CDR3 length: 13 residues.

Details on this clonotype: One junction end does not reproduce the germline sequence, and a read error may be involved. The chain couples TRBV12-3 or TRBV12-4 to TRBJ1-5; possibly TRBD1 for D (6 bases). The CDR3 has 15 amino acids. As DNA, the CDR3 is TGTGCCAGCAGTTTAATCGGGGGGGGCGGACAGCCCCAGCGTTTT. As protein: CASSLIGGGGQPQRF.

The table lists this clonotype with a few counts. The chain combines TRBV20-1 with TRBJ2-1; the D gene is possibly TRBD1 (6 bases). This CDR3 is 14 amino acids long. Trimming removed 0 bases from V and 8 bases from J, with 14 bases in between. Germline-derived CDR1 and CDR2 are DFQATT and SNEGSKA (reference sequence). CDR3 protein: CSARDQGRGHEQFF. The CDR3 bases are TGCAGTGCTAGAGATCAGGGCAGGGGCCATGAGCAGTTCTTC.

The V gene is TRBV9, the J gene TRBJ2-1; D remains unclear. CDR3 length equals 11 residues. The V gene's germline CDR1 is SGDLS and CDR2 YYNGEE. Trimming removed 4 bases at V and 5 bases at J, with 4 bases between. CDR3 region: CASSQDNEQFF. CDR3 coding DNA: TGTGCCAGCAGCCAGGACAATGAGCAGTTCTTC.

This clonotype qualifies as medium-sized. V and J are TRBV3-1 and TRBJ1-5; D possibly corresponds to TRBD1 (6 bases). The length of the CDR3 is 13 residues. Trimming shortened V by 5 bases and J by 6 bases, and 11 bases separated the two germline ends. Germline lookup yields CDR1 LGHDT and CDR2 YNNKEL (reference sequence). The CDR3 DNA sequence: TGTGCCAGCAGCATCTCAGGGGCTCAGCCCCAGCATTTT. This encodes CASSISGAQPQHF.